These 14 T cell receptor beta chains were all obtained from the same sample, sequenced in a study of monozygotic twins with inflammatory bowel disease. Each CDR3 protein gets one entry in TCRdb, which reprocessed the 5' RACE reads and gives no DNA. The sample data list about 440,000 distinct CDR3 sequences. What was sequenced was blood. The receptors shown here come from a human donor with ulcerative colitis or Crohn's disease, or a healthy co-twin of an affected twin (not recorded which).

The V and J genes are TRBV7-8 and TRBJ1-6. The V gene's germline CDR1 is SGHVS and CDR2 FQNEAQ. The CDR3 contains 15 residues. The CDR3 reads CASSLDVGISSPLHF.

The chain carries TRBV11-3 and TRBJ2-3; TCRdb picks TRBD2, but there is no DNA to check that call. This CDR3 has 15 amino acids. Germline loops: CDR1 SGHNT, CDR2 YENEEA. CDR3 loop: CASSLGEGRTDTQYF.

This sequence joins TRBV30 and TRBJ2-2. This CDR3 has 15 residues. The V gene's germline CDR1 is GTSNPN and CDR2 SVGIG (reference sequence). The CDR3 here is CAWSYQPTNTGELFF. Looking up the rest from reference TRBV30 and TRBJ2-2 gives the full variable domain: SQTIHQWPATLVQPVGSPLSLECTVEGTSNPNLYWYRQAAGRGLQLLFYSVGIGQISSEVPQNLSASRPQDRQFILSSKKLLLSDSGFYLCAWSYQPTNTGELFFGEGSRLTVL.

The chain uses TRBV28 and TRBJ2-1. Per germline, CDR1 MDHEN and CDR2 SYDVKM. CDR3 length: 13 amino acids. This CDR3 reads CASRLAKVNEQFF.

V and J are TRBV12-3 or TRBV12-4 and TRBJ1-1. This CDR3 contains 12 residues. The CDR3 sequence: CASSLRGPEAFF.

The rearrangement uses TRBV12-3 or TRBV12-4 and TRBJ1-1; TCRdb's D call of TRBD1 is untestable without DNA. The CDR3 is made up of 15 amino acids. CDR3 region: CASRGQGVLGTEAFF.

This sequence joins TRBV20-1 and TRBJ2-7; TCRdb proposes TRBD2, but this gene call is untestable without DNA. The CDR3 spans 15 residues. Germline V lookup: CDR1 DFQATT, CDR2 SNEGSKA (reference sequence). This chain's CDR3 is CSAIPSGSFSYEQYF.

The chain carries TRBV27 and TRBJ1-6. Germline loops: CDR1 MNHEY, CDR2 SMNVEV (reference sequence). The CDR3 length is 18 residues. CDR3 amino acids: CASSPSGGIRSYNSPLHF.

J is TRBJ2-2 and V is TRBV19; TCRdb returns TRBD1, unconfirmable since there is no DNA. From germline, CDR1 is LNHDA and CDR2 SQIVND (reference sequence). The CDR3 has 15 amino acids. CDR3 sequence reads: CASSTGGVPTGELFF. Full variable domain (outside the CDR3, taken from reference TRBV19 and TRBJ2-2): DGGITQSPKYLFRKEGQNVTLSCEQNLNHDAMYWYRQDPGQGLRLIYYSQIVNDFQKGDIAEGYSVSREKKESFPLTVTSAQKNPTAFYLCASSTGGVPTGELFFGEGSRLTVL.

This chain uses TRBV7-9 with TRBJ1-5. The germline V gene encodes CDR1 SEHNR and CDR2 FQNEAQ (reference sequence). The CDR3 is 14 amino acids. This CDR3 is CASTQSHSNQPQHF.

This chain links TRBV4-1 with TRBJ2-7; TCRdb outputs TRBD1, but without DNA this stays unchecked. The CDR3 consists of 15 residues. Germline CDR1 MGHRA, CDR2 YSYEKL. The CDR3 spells CASSATVQLSYEQYF.

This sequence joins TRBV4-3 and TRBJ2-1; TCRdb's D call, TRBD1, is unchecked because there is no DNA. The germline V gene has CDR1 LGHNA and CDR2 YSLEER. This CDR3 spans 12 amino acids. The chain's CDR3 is CASRQVGGEQFF.

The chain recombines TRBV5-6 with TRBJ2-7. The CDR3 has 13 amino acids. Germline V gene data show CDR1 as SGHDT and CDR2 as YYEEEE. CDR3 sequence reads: CASSLSASYEQYF.

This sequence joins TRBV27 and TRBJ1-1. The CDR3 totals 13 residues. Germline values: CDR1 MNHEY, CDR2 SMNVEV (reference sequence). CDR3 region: CASSFIQHTEAFF.